Below are 21 T cell receptor beta chains sequenced from a single sample in a study of OX40 agonist ivuxolimab in advanced cancers. Produced via immunoSEQ multiplex PCR; TCRdb's table is partial and in-frame only. The sample includes over 45,000 clones, over 80% seen only once; the top ten take roughly 4.4%. The sequencing here drew on CD4+ or CD8+ T cells sorted from blood, taken in a trial of the OX40 agonist ivuxolimab. These receptors all stem from an adult with an advanced solid tumor such as melanoma, head and neck, liver or kidney cancer.

V and J are TRBV2 and TRBJ1-6; the D gene is possibly TRBD1 (5 bases). The CDR3 sequence is 13 residues long. V lost 2 bases and J 6 bases, leaving 5 bases between the germline ends. Germline V gene sequence: CDR1 SNHLY, CDR2 FYNNEI. The chain's CDR3 is CASSERGNSPLHF. The CDR3 bases are TGTGCCAGCAGTGAAAGGGGTAATTCACCCCTCCACTTT.

V gene TRBV4-1 combines with J gene TRBJ2-3; the D gene could be TRBD1 or TRBD2 (7 bases each). Trimming shortened V by 4 bases and J by 6 bases, and 20 bases separated the two germline ends. This CDR3 comprises 16 residues. CDR1 is MGHRA and CDR2 is YSYEKL in the germline V gene. CDR3 in DNA: TGCGCCAGCAGCCCGCTGGCGGGGGCAGGGGGGGATACGCAGTATTTT. Protein: CASSPLAGAGGDTQYF.

This clone is categorized as medium-sized. This chain connects TRBV19 to TRBJ2-2; tentatively, D is TRBD1 or TRBD2 (5 bases each). This CDR3 is 14 amino acids long. CDR1 is LNHDA, CDR2 SQIVND, per germline (reference sequence). V lost 9 bases, J lost 1 base, and 12 bases lay in between. The CDR3 DNA follows: TGTGCCAGCGGGACGGAGCGGAACACCGGGGAGCTGTTTTTT. It is translated as CASGTERNTGELFF.

The V and J genes are TRBV7-3 and TRBJ1-2, with a possible D match to TRBD1 (6 bases). V gave up 5 bases and J gave up 0 bases, with 10 bases separating them. The germline CDR1 and CDR2 sequences are SGHTA and FQGTGA. The CDR3 has 14 amino acids. CDR3 sequence: CASSQGSANYGYTF. The CDR3 DNA is TGTGCCAGCAGCCAGGGGTCTGCTAACTATGGCTACACCTTC.

The chain recombines TRBV7-9 with TRBJ1-2; D ambiguous. V was cut by 1 base and J by 3 bases, with 3 bases left in between. In germline, CDR1 is SEHNR, CDR2 FQNEAQ (reference sequence). The CDR3 is 12 residues long. The CDR3 DNA reads as TGTGCCAGCAGCTTAGTTGACTATGGCTACACCTTC. The encoded protein is CASSLVDYGYTF.

This clone has a handful of counts. This chain uses TRBV10-2 with TRBJ1-5, with D possibly being TRBD1 (6 bases). CDR1 and CDR2 (germline): WSHSY, SAAADI. The CDR3 sequence is 12 residues long. Trimming pared 6 bases from V and 12 bases from J, leaving 15 bases between. CDR3 bases: TGCGCCAGCAGCGCTTCAGGGGACCTCCAGCATTTT. Translated, it gives CASSASGDLQHF.

The CDR3 loop is CASSGLAASTDTQYF. CDR3 DNA: TGTGCCAGCAGCGGACTAGCGGCTAGCACAGATACGCAGTATTTT. The V and J genes are TRBV9 and TRBJ2-3; 9 nucleotides line up with TRBD2. Unmatched junction bases numbered 2, after V lost 3 bases and J lost 0 bases. The CDR3 covers 15 residues. Per the germline V gene, CDR1 is SGDLS and CDR2 is YYNGEE.

J is TRBJ1-4 and V is TRBV28; maybe TRBD1 (5 bases). Trimming removed 7 bases at V and 0 bases at J, with 12 bases between. The CDR3 runs 15 residues. CDR1 MDHEN and CDR2 SYDVKM come from the germline V gene. In DNA form, the CDR3 reads TGTGCCAGCATACAACAGGACGCAACTAATGAAAAACTGTTTTTT. It specifies CASIQQDATNEKLFF.

The rearrangement links TRBV5-1 to TRBJ2-7; 10 bases are shared with TRBD2. Germline loops: CDR1 SGHRS, CDR2 YFSETQ. The CDR3 has 15 amino acids. Trimming at V came to 4 bases and at J to 5 bases, leaving 9 bases not matched to a gene. The CDR3 DNA follows: TGCGCCAGCAGCAAGGGGACTAGCGAGGTTCACGAGCAGTACTTC. It is translated as CASSKGTSEVHEQYF.

This chain links TRBV5-4 with TRBJ2-3; 8 positions agree with TRBD1. V shed 4 bases, J shed 2 bases, and the junction held 6 bases outside the gene matches. The CDR3 contains 15 residues. Germline CDR1 reads SGHNT; CDR2 reads YYREEE (reference sequence). The CDR3 loop is CASSLGTGNTDTQYF. The CDR3 DNA reads TGTGCCAGCAGCCTGGGGACAGGCAACACAGATACGCAGTATTTT.

This chain uses TRBV9 with TRBJ2-4; tentative D call: TRBD1 (6 bases). From germline, CDR1 is SGDLS and CDR2 YYNGEE. This CDR3 is built from 15 residues. Trimming left V 2 bases short and J 7 bases short, with 16 bases between. DNA of the CDR3: TGTGCCAGCAGCGTCGCGCCAGGGGAGAGCAACATTCAGTACTTC. This sequence encodes CASSVAPGESNIQYF.

The table lists this clone with a few counts. The V gene is TRBV9, the J gene TRBJ2-5; D remains ambiguous. Trimming took off 3 bases at V and 1 base at J, with 16 bases between the two ends. The germline V gene encodes CDR1 SGDLS and CDR2 YYNGEE. CDR3 length: 16 residues. The CDR3 region has the DNA TGTGCCAGCAGCGCCCTATCTGGAGCGTCCCAAGAGACCCAGTACTTC. Its protein is CASSALSGASQETQYF. The full variable domain, completed using reference TRBV9 and TRBJ2-5, is DSGVTQTPKHLITATGQRVTLRCSPRSGDLSVYWYQQSLDQGLQFLIQYYNGEERAKGNILERFSAQQFPDLHSELNLSSLELGDSALYFCASSALSGASQETQYFGPGTRLLVL.

The chain links TRBV5-8 to TRBJ1-5; maybe TRBD1 (6 bases). CDR1 is SGHTS, CDR2 YDEGEE, per germline. V was trimmed by 2 bases and J by 7 bases, leaving 13 bases between them. The CDR3 is 14 amino acids. CDR3 nucleotides: TGTGCCAGCAGCTTTTGGGGGGCTTACCAGCCCCAGCATTTT. Protein: CASSFWGAYQPQHF.

The sample holds one count of this clone. This chain uses TRBV14 with TRBJ1-1, with 8 bases that match TRBD1. The CDR3 totals 15 residues. CDR1 SGHDN and CDR2 FVKESK come from the germline V gene. The trim removed 1 base at V and 0 bases at J, leaving 1 base unmatched. The CDR3 loop reads CASSQGQGMNTEAFF. CDR3 DNA: TGTGCCAGCAGCCAAGGACAGGGGATGAACACTGAAGCTTTCTTT.

The chain carries TRBV11-2 and TRBJ2-7, with 10 bases matching TRBD1. CDR3 size: 15 residues. Germline CDR1 SGHAT, CDR2 FQNNGV. The V and J ends lost 5 bases and 0 bases, in that order; junction bases with no gene match: 4. CDR3 sequence (DNA): TGTGCCAGCAGCCCCAGACAGGGGGCCTCCTACGAGCAGTACTTC. Protein product: CASSPRQGASYEQYF.

This clone was observed a handful of times. The chain recombines TRBV10-2 with TRBJ1-3; 9 bases align to TRBD1. The germline V gene encodes CDR1 WSHSY and CDR2 SAAADI. V dropped 7 bases and J dropped 3; count of bases not matched to a gene: 4. This CDR3 spans 14 amino acids. The CDR3 sequence is CASMDRGIGNTIYF. CDR3 bases: TGCGCCAGCATGGACAGGGGCATTGGAAACACCATATATTTT.

This clone was observed a single time. This chain connects TRBV6-5 to TRBJ2-7; 7 bases fit TRBD1. Germline CDR1 is MNHEY and CDR2 is SVGAGI. This CDR3 contains 15 residues. J gave up 2 bases and V 6 bases, and 10 bases lay outside the gene matches. CDR3 loop: CASSRPTGSTYEQYF. In DNA form, the CDR3 reads TGTGCCAGCAGCCGGCCGACAGGGAGTACCTACGAGCAGTACTTC.

A few counts support this clone. This rearrangement joins TRBV11-2 to TRBJ2-5, with no clear D. Germline assignment: CDR1 SGHAT and CDR2 FQNNGV. The CDR3 is 14 residues long. V lost 3 bases to trimming and J lost 2 bases, with 10 bases between them. As DNA, the CDR3 is TGTGCCAGCAGCTTCTTCAAGTTACAAGAGACCCAGTACTTC. It encodes CASSFFKLQETQYF.

The V and J genes are TRBV2 and TRBJ2-5; 13 bases fit TRBD2. Unmatched junction bases numbered 11, after V lost 10 bases and J lost 3 bases. This CDR3 comprises 16 residues. CDR1 is SNHLY and CDR2 is FYNNEI in the germline V gene. CDR3 protein: CATTQTSGGKEETQYF. The CDR3 DNA reads as TGTGCCACCACGCAGACTAGCGGGGGGAAGGAAGAGACCCAGTACTTC.

This rearrangement joins TRBV5-8 to TRBJ2-1; 12 bases are shared with TRBD2. Germline V gives CDR1 SGHTS, CDR2 YDEGEE. The CDR3 length is 18 residues. The V and J ends lost 4 bases and 0 bases, in that order; junction bases with no gene match: 8. CDR3 in DNA: TGTGCCAGCAGCGGCGGGACTAGCGGGCGGTACTCCTACAATGAGCAGTTCTTC. It codes for CASSGGTSGRYSYNEQFF.

This chain connects TRBV6-1 to TRBJ2-7; D is perhaps TRBD1 (6 bases). V was pared by 8 bases and J by 4 bases, with 15 bases between. The CDR3 contains 13 residues. CDR1 is MNHNS and CDR2 is SASEGT in the germline V gene. The CDR3 spells CASSGTHLYEQYF. The CDR3 DNA sequence: TGTGCCAGCTCCGGGACACACCTATACGAGCAGTACTTC.